This TCR beta chain was profiled in a study of T cell changes during pregnancy in multiple sclerosis. Profiling relied on immunoSEQ multiplex PCR, and the TCRdb table lists in-frame clones only, not all of them. The table lists approximately 100,000 clones, around 92% of them singletons, with around 0.9% in the top ten. V shed 3 bases and J 8 bases; nucleotides not matched to a gene: 9. CDR1 LNHDA and CDR2 SQIVND come from the germline V gene (reference sequence). This CDR3 region has 14 residues. V and J are TRBV19 and TRBJ1-2; 7 bases map to TRBD1. The sequencing here drew on peripheral blood, taken before pregnancy. The source is a female donor with multiple sclerosis, enrolled in a pregnancy study. The CDR3, as DNA: TGTGCCAGTAGTATTGGACAGGTGTCGTGGGGCTACACCTTC. Amino acid sequence: CASSIGQVSWGYTF.